This TCR beta chain was captured in a study of CD8+CD57+ T cells in acquired aplastic anemia. Background on the study: An average of approximately 3.4 ug of DNA was obtained from sorted CD4+ and CD8+ cells. Broader study findings: Patients did not significantly differ from controls in CD8+ Simpson's diversity.

Those patients picked for sequencing had displayed CD8+CD57+ cell expansion on flow cytometry. Blood came from patients not yet given any therapy. Notes on this clonotype: Its cognate antigen is unknown. The germline gene is not matched at one end of the junction; a read error may be the cause.

Profiles of TCR beta VDJ and CDR3 were generated from a genomic DNA template. TCRdb reprocessed the reads with MiXCR, giving one entry per CDR3 protein. The data show under 350,000 distinct CDR3 sequences, about 50% seen once. The CDR3 is 17 residues long. Germline CDR1 and CDR2: MNHEY and SVGAGI. The chain links TRBV6-5 to TRBJ1-1, with 9 bases identical to TRBD1. The clonotype comes from a human donor with aplastic anemia. The specimen sequenced was sorted CD4+, CD8+, or CD8+CD57+ T cells (not recorded which) from PBMCs. This CDR3 is CASSYSTGGVLNAEAFF. CDR3 coding DNA: TGTGCCAGCAGTTATAGTACAGGGGGCGTCTTGAACGCTGAAGCTTTCTTT.